This T cell receptor beta chain appears in the sequencing data of a study of T cell responses to AZD1222 COVID-19 vaccine. The CDR3 sequence is 20 residues long. J gave up 0 bases and V 4 bases, and 19 bases lay outside the gene matches. Germline loops: CDR1 SGHRS, CDR2 YFSETQ. Assay: immunoSEQ multiplex PCR; the TCRdb copy retains only in-frame clones and omits some. There are roughly 150,000 clones in the sample; approximately 90% occur only once, and roughly 1.2% lies in the top ten. The sequence was obtained from an adult who received the AZD1222 COVID-19 vaccine. The specimen was peripheral blood, collected 28 days after the second AZD1222 dose. The V and J genes are TRBV5-1 and TRBJ2-1, with 7 bases matching TRBD2. CDR3 in DNA: TGCGCCAGCAGCGCATCACGCGGGGGACTCGACACGAGCTCCTACAATGAGCAGTTCTTC. It is translated as CASSASRGGLDTSSYNEQFF.